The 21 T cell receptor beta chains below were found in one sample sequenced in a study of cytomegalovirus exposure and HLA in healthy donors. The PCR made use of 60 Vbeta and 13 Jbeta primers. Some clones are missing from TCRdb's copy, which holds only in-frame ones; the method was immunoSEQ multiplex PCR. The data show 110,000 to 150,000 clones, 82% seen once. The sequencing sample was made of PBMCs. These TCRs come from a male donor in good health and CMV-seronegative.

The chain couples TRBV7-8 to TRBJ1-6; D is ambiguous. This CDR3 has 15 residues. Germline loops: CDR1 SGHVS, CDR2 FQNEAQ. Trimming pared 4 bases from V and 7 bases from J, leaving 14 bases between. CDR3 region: CASSSPRLGNSPLHF. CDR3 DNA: TGTGCCAGCAGCTCCCCAAGACTTGGGAATTCACCCCTCCACTTT.

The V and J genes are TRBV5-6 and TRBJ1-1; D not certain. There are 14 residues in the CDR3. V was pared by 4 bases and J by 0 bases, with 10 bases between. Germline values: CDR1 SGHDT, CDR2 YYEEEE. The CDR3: CASSRQVMNTEAFF. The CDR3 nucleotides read TGTGCCAGCAGCCGACAAGTCATGAACACTGAAGCTTTCTTT.

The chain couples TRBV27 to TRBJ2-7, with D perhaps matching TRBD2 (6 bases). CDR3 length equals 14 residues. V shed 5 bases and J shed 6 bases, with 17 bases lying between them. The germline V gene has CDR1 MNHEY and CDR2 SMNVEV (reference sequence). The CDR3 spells CASSATGLRAEQYF. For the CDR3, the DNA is TGTGCCAGCAGTGCGACGGGACTTCGGGCCGAGCAGTACTTC.

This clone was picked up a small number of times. The CDR3 DNA reads TGTGCCACCAGCAGAGATAGACTGTCTGGGGCCAACGTCCTGACTTTC. It codes for CATSRDRLSGANVLTF. The chain recombines TRBV15 with TRBJ2-6; D uncertain. The CDR3 sequence is 16 residues long. The germline CDR1 and CDR2 sequences are LNHNV and YYDKDF (reference sequence). V was trimmed by 0 bases and J by 1 base, leaving 7 bases between them. The whole variable domain, remainder taken from reference TRBV15 and TRBJ2-6, is DAMVIQNPRYQVTQFGKPVTLSCSQTLNHNVMYWYQQKSSQAPKLLFHYYDKDFNNEADTPDNFQSRRPNTSFCFLDIRSPGLGDTAMYLCATSRDRLSGANVLTFGAGSRLTVL.

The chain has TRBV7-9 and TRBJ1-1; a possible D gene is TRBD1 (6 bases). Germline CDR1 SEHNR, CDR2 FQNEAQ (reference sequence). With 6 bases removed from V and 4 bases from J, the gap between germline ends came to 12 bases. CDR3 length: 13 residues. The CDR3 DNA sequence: TGTGCCAGCAGACTCCCGACAGGCACTGAAGCTTTCTTT. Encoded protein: CASRLPTGTEAFF.

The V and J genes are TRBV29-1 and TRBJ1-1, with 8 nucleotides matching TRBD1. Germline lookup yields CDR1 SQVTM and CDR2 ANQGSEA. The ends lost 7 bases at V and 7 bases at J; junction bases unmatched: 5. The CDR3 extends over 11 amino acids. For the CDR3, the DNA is TGCAGCGGACAGGGGCGCAGTGAAGCTTTCTTT. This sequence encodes CSGQGRSEAFF.

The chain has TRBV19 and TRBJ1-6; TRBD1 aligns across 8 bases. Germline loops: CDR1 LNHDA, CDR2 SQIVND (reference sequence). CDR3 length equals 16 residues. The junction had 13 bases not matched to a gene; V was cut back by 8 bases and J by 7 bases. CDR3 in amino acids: CASQTLTGQGNSPLHF. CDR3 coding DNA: TGTGCCAGTCAGACTCTTACCGGACAGGGAAATTCACCCCTCCACTTT.

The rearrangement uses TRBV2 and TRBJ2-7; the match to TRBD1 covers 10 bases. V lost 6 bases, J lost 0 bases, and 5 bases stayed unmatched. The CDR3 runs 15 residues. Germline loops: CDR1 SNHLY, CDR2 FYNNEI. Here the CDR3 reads CASRMGQGPSYEQYF. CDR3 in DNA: TGTGCCAGCAGGATGGGACAGGGGCCCTCCTACGAGCAGTACTTC.

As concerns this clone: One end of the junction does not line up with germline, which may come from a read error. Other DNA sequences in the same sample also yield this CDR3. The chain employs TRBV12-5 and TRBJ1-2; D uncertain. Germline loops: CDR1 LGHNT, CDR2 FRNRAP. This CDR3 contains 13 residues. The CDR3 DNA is TGTGCTAGTGCCCCCGGGTCTAACTATGGCTACACCTTT. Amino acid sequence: CASAPGSNYGYTF.

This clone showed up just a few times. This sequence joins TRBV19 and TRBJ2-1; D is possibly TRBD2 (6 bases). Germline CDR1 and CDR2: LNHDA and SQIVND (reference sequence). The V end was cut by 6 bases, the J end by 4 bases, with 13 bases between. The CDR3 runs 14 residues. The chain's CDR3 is CASSGSLVYNEQFF. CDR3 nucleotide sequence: TGTGCCAGTAGCGGGAGTCTTGTATACAATGAGCAGTTCTTC. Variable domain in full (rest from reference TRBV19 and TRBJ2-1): DGGITQSPKYLFRKEGQNVTLSCEQNLNHDAMYWYRQDPGQGLRLIYYSQIVNDFQKGDIAEGYSVSREKKESFPLTVTSAQKNPTAFYLCASSGSLVYNEQFFGPGTRLTVL.

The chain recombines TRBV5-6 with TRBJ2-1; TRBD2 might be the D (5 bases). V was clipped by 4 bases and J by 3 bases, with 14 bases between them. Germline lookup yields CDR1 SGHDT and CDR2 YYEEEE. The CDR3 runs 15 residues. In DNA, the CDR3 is TGTGCCAGCAGCCCGGTCGCGGGCGGCTACAATGAGCAGTTCTTC. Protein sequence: CASSPVAGGYNEQFF.

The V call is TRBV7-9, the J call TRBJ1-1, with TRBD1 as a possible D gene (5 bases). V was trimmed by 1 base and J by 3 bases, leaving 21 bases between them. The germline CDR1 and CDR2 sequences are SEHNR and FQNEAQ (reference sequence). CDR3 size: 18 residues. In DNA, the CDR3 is TGTGCCAGCAGCTTAGGATGGGGGGGGGAAAAATGGGACACTGAAGCTTTCTTT. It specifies CASSLGWGGEKWDTEAFF.

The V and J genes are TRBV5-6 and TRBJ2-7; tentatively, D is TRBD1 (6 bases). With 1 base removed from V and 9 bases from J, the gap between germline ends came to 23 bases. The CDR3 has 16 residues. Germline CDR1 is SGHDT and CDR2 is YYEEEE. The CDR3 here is CASSLIGAGQPRGQYF. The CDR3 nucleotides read TGTGCCAGCAGCTTGATTGGGGCCGGACAGCCCAGAGGGCAGTACTTC. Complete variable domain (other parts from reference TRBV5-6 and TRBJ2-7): DAGVTQSPTHLIKTRGQQVTLRCSPKSGHDTVSWYQQALGQGPQFIFQYYEEEERQRGNFPDRFSGHQFPNYSSELNVNALLLGDSALYLCASSLIGAGQPRGQYFGPGTRLTVT.

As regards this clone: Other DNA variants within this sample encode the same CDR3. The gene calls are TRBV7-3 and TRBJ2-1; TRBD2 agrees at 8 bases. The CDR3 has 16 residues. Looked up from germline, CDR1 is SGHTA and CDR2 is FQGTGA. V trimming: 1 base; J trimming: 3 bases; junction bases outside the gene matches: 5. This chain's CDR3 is CASSLRASGFYNEQFF. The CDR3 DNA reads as TGTGCCAGCAGCTTAAGGGCTAGCGGGTTCTACAATGAGCAGTTCTTC.

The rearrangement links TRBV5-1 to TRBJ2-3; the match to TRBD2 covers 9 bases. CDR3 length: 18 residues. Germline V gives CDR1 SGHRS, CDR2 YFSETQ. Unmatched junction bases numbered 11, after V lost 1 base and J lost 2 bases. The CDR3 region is CASSLRPLAGETTDTQYF. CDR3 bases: TGCGCCAGCAGCTTGCGCCCTTTAGCGGGAGAGACCACAGATACGCAGTATTTT.

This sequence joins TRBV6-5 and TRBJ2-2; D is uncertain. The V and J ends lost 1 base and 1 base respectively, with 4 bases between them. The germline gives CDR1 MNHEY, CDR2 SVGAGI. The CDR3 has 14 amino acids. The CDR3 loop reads CASSYYKNTGELFF. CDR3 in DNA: TGTGCCAGCAGTTACTACAAGAACACCGGGGAGCTGTTTTTT.

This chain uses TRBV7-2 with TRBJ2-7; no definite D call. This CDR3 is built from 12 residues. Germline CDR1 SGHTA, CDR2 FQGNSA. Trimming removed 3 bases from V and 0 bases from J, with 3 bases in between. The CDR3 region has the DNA TGTGCCAGCAGCTTGAGCTCCTACGAGCAGTACTTC. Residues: CASSLSSYEQYF.

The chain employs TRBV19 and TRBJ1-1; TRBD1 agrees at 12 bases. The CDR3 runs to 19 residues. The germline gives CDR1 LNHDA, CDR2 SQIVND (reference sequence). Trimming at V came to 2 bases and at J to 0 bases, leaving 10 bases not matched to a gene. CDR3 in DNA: TGTGCCAGTAGTATAAGTTTGTGGGACAGGGGGCAACTGAACACTGAAGCTTTCTTT. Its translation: CASSISLWDRGQLNTEAFF. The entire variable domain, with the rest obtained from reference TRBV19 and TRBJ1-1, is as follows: DGGITQSPKYLFRKEGQNVTLSCEQNLNHDAMYWYRQDPGQGLRLIYYSQIVNDFQKGDIAEGYSVSREKKESFPLTVTSAQKNPTAFYLCASSISLWDRGQLNTEAFFGQGTRLTVV.

CDR3 residues: CASSLASQVTEAFF. The CDR3 coding sequence is TGTGCCAGCAGCTTAGCTTCCCAGGTCACTGAAGCTTTCTTT. This chain joins TRBV7-2 and TRBJ1-1; D gene unclear. The V end lost 0 bases, the J end lost 4 bases, and 9 bases lay between the germline ends. The CDR3 totals 14 residues. Germline-derived CDR1 and CDR2 are SGHTA and FQGNSA.

The CDR3 spells CASSQQGLNQPQHF. The CDR3 DNA sequence: TGTGCCAGTTCGCAACAGGGCCTCAATCAGCCCCAGCATTTT. The chain employs TRBV2 and TRBJ1-5, with D perhaps matching TRBD1 (6 bases). Germline V lookup: CDR1 SNHLY, CDR2 FYNNEI. The CDR3 is 14 amino acids. Trimming pared 9 bases from V and 3 bases from J, leaving 15 bases between.

The CDR3 bases are TGCGCCAGCAGCCAGTCAGGAGGGGCGACCTACGAGCAGTACTTC. This translates into CASSQSGGATYEQYF. This chain connects TRBV4-1 to TRBJ2-7; TRBD2 is a possible D gene (6 bases). The CDR3 has 15 residues. V was cut by 3 bases and J by 2 bases, with 14 bases left in between. Germline CDR1 MGHRA, CDR2 YSYEKL.